This record covers a single T cell receptor beta chain. Antigen specificity is unknown. These data originate in a study of Ad26.COV2.S vaccination and SARS-CoV-2 variants. Study-level results: An underestimation of total T cell responses may have resulted from the TCR breadth and depth analyses. There was reportedly substantial breadth in spike-specific CD8+ and CD4+ T cell responses after vaccination. Placebo recipients showed lower spike-specific TCR breadth than vaccinees.

This table comes from immunoSEQ multiplex PCR, and its TCRdb copy is limited to in-frame clones, with some not included. The profile covers 350,000 to 450,000 clones, with about nine tenths appearing a single time and more than 1.5% taken by the ten largest. Treatment in this sample: over 15 received Ad26.COV2.S at low or high dose, single or two shots; about 5 received placebo; per-sample allocation not given. It was on day 63 after the first vaccine or placebo injection that samples were taken. Sequenced here: peripheral blood, sampled in a trial of Ad26.COV2.S vaccine versus placebo. The sequence derives from a person aged 18-65 years who received the Ad26.COV2.S COVID-19 vaccine or a placebo.

CDR3 sequence reads: CASKGRGNIQYF. The CDR3 bases are TGTGCCAGCAAAGGAAGGGGGAACATTCAGTACTTC. The rearrangement uses TRBV6-5 and TRBJ2-4; possibly TRBD1 for D (6 bases). The germline CDR1 and CDR2 sequences are MNHEY and SVGAGI. There are 12 residues in the CDR3. Trimming stripped 7 bases from V and 7 bases from J, with 11 bases between.